This record looks at one T cell receptor (beta chain) sequence and its context. Its antigen is undetermined. The data originate from a study of blood T cells in healthy people across ages. Notes on the study in general: CMV status of donors was unknown, possibly confounding expanded clonotype changes. When set beside aged donors, long-lived donors presented more naive CD4+ cells and higher diversity.

A J-beta primer mix and a sample-barcoded 5' primer were used in a second PCR of roughly 7 to 12 cycles. TCRdb passed the 5' RACE reads through MiXCR, listing each CDR3 protein once. The sample has 780,000 or so distinct CDR3 sequences; 25% are singletons. The CDR3 spans 14 residues. CDR1 is MGHRA and CDR2 is YSYEKL in the germline V gene. The germline V and J ends were trimmed by 4 bases and 7 bases, with 16 bases remaining between them. These data were likewise used in another study, on T cells of mothers and their children.

The chain joins TRBV4-1 to TRBJ2-5; D unclear. This TCR was recovered from a boy between 10 and 17 years old in good health. Material: blood. In nucleotides, the CDR3 is TGCGCCAGCAGCCCCATTGGGGAACCCGGGACCCAGTACTTC. Translation: CASSPIGEPGTQYF.